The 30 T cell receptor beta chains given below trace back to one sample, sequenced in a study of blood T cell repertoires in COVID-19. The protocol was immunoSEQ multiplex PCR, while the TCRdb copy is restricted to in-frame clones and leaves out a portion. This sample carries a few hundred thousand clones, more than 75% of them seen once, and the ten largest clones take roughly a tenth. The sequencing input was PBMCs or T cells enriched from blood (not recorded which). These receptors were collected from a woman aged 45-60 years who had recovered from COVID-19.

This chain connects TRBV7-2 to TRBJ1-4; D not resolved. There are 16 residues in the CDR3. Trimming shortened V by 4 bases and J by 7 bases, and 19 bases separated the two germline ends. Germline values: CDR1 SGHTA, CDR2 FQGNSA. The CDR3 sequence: CASSSLAGRGVEKLFF. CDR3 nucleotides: TGTGCCAGCAGCTCCCTAGCAGGTCGCGGCGTTGAAAAACTGTTTTTT.

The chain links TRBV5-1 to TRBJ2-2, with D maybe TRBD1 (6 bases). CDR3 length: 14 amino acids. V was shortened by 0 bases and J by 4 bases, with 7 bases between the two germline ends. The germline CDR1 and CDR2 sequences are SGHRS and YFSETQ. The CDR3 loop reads CASSLAGVTGELFF. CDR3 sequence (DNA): TGCGCCAGCAGCTTGGCAGGGGTCACCGGGGAGCTGTTTTTT. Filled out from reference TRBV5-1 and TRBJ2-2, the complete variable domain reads KAGVTQTPRYLIKTRGQQVTLSCSPISGHRSVSWYQQTPGQGLQFLFEYFSETQRNKGNFPGRFSGRQFSNSRSEMNVSTLELGDSALYLCASSLAGVTGELFFGEGSRLTVL.

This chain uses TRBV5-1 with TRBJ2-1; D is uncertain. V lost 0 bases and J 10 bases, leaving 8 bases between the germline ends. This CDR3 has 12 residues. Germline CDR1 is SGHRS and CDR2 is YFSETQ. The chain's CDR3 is CASSLGVWEQFF. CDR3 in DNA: TGCGCCAGCAGCTTGGGCGTGTGGGAGCAGTTCTTC.

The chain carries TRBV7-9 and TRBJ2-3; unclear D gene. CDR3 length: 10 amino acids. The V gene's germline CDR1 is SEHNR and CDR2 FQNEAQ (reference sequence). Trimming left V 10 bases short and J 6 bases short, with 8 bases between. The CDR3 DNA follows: TGTGCCACCGTCCGGGATACGCAGTATTTT. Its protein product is CATVRDTQYF.

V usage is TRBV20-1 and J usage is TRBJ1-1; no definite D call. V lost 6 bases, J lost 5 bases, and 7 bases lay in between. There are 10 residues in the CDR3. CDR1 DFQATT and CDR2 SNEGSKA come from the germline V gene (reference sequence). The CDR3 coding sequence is TGCAGTGCGACTTGGACTGAAGCTTTCTTT. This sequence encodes CSATWTEAFF.

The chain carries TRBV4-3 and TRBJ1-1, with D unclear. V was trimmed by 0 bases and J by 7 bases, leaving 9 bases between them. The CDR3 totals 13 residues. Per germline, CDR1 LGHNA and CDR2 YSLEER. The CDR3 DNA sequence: TGCGCCAGCAGCCAAGATCGGGTTTATGAAGCTTTCTTT. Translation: CASSQDRVYEAFF.

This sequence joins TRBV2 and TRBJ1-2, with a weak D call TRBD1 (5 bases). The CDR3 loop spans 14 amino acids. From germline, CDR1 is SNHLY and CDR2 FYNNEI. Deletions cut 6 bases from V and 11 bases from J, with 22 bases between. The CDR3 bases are TGTGCCAGCAGCCCCCATCAGGGTCCCTCGTCTTACACCTTC. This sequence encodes CASSPHQGPSSYTF.

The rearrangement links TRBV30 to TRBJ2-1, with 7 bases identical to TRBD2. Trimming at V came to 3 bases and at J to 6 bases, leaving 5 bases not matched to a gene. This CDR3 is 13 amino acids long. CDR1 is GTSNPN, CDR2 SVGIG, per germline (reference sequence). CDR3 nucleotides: TGTGCCTGGAGCTGGGGGGGTTTCAATGAGCAGTTCTTC. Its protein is CAWSWGGFNEQFF.

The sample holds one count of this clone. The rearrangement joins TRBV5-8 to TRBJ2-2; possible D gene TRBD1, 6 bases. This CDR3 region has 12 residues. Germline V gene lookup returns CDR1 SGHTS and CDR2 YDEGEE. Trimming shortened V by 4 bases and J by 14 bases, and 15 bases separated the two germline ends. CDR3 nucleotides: TGTGCCAGCAGCCTGACCGGACAGAGCCTGTTTTTT. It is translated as CASSLTGQSLFF. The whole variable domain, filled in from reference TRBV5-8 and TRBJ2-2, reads EAGVTQSPTHLIKTRGQQATLRCSPISGHTSVYWYQQALGLGLQFLLWYDEGEERNRGNFPPRFSGRQFPNYSSELNVNALELEDSALYLCASSLTGQSLFFGEGSRLTVL.

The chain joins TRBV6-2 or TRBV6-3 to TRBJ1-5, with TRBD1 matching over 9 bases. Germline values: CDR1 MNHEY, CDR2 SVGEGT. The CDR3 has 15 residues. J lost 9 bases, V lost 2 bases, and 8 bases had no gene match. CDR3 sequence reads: CASSYPTGGKMPQHF. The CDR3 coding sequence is TGTGCCAGCAGTTACCCGACAGGGGGGAAGATGCCCCAGCATTTT.

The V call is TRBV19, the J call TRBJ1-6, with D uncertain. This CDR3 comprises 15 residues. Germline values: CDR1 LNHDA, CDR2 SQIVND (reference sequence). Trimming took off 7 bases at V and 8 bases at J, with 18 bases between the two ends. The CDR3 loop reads CASTQIAGGDSPLHF. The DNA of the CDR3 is TGTGCCAGTACCCAAATTGCGGGCGGTGATTCACCCCTCCACTTT.

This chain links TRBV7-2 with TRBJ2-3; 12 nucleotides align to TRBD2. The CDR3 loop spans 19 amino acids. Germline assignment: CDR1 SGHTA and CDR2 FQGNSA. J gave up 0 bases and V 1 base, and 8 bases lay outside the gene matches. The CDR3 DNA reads TGTGCCAGCAGCTTAGGATCTAGCGGGGGGGCATTTAGCACAGATACGCAGTATTTT. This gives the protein CASSLGSSGGAFSTDTQYF.

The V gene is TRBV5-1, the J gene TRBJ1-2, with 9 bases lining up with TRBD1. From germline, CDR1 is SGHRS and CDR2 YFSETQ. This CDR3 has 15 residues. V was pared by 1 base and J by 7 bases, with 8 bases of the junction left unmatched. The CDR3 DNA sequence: TGCGCCAGCAGCTTGACCGGGACAGGGAGGGTTGGCTACACCTTC. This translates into CASSLTGTGRVGYTF.

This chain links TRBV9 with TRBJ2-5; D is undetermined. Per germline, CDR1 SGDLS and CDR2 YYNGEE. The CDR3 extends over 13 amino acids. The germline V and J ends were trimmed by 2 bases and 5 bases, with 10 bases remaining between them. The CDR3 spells CASSVRLGETQYF. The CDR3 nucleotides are TGTGCCAGCAGCGTCCGACTCGGGGAGACCCAGTACTTC.

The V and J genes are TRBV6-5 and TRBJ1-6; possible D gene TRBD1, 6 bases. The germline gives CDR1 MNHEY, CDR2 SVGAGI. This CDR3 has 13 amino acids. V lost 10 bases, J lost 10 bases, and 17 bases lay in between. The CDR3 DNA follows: TGTGCCATCCTCCGGGACACATTATCACCCCTCCACTTT. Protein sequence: CAILRDTLSPLHF.

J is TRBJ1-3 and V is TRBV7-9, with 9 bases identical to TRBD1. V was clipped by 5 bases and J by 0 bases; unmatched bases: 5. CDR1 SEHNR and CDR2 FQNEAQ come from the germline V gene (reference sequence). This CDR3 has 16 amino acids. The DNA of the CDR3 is TGTGCCAGCAGCGTCCGGGACAGGGTCTCTGGAAACACCATATATTTT. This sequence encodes CASSVRDRVSGNTIYF.

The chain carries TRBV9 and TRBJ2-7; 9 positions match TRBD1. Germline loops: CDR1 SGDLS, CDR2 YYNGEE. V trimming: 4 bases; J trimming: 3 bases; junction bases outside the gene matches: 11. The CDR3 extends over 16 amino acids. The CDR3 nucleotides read TGTGCCAGCAGCCGAACAGGGGGCACCGGCAGCTACGAGCAGTACTTC. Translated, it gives CASSRTGGTGSYEQYF.

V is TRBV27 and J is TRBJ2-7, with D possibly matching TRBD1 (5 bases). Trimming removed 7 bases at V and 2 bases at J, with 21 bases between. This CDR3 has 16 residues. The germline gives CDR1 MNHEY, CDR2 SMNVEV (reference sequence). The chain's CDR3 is CASTARIQVFPYEQYF. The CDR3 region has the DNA TGTGCCAGCACCGCTAGGATACAGGTTTTCCCCTACGAGCAGTACTTC.

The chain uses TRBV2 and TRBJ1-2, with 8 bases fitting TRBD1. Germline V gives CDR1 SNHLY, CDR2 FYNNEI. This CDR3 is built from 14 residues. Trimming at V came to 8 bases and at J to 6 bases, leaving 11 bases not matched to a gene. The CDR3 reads CASLTAAGGDGYTF. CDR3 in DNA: TGTGCCAGCCTTACCGCTGCAGGGGGCGATGGCTACACCTTC.

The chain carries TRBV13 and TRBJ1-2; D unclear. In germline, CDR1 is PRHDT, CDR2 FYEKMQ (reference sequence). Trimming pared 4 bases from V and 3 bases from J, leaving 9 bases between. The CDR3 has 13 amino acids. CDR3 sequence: CASSSGEYYGYTF. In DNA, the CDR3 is TGTGCCAGCAGCTCCGGGGAGTACTATGGCTACACCTTC.

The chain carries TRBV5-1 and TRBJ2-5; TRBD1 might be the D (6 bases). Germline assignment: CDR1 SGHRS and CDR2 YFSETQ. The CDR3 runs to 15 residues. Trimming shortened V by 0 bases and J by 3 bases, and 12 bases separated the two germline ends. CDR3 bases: TGCGCCAGCAGCTTGGGGGACAATCCTAAAGAGACCCAGTACTTC. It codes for CASSLGDNPKETQYF. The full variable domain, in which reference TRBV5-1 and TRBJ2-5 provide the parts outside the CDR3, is KAGVTQTPRYLIKTRGQQVTLSCSPISGHRSVSWYQQTPGQGLQFLFEYFSETQRNKGNFPGRFSGRQFSNSRSEMNVSTLELGDSALYLCASSLGDNPKETQYFGPGTRLLVL.

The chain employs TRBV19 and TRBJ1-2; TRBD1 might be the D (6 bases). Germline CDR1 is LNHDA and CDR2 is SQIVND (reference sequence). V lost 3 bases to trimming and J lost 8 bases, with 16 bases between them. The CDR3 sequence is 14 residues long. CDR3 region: CASSMDSPMGGYTF. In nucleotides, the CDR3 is TGTGCCAGTAGTATGGACAGCCCAATGGGAGGCTACACCTTC.

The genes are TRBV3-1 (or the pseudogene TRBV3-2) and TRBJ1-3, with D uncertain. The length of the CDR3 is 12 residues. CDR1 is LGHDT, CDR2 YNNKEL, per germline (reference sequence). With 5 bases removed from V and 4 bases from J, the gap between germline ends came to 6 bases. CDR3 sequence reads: CASSRGGNTIYF. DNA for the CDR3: TGTGCCAGCAGCAGAGGAGGAAACACCATATATTTT.

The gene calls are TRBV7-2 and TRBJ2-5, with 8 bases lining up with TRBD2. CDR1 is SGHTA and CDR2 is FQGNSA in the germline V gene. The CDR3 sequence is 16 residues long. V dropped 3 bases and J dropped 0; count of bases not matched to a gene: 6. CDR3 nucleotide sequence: TGTGCCAGCAGCTTCCCCTCAGCGGGGGACCAAGAGACCCAGTACTTC. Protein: CASSFPSAGDQETQYF.

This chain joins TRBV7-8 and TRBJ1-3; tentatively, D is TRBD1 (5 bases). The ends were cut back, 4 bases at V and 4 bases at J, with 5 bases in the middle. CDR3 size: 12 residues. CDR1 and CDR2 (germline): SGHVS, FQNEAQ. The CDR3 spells CASSSGGNTIYF. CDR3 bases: TGTGCCAGCAGCTCAGGGGGAAACACCATATATTTT. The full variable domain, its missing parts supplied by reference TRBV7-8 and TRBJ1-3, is GAGVSQSPRYKVAKRGQDVALRCDPISGHVSLFWYQQALGQGPEFLTYFQNEAQLDKSGLPSDRFFAERPEGSVSTLKIQRTQQEDSAVYLCASSSGGNTIYFGEGSWLTVV.

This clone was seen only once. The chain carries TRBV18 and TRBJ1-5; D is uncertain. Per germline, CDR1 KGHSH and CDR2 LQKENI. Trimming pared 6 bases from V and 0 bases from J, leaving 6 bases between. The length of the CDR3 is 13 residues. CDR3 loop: CASSEGSNQPQHF. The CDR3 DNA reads TGTGCCAGCTCCGAGGGTAGCAATCAGCCCCAGCATTTT. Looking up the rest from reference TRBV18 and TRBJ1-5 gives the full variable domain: NAGVMQNPRHLVRRRGQEARLRCSPMKGHSHVYWYRQLPEEGLKFMVYLQKENIIDESGMPKERFSAEFPKEGPSILRIQQVVRGDSAAYFCASSEGSNQPQHFGDGTRLSIL.

The CDR3 region has the DNA TGTGCAAGTCGTTCGAGGGGACAGGGGTTCAATCAGCCCCAGCATTTT. Amino acid sequence: CASRSRGQGFNQPQHF. The V call is TRBV12-2, the J call TRBJ1-5; the DNA was not used to check the table's D call, TRBD1. TRBV12-2 is classified as a pseudogene. This CDR3 has 16 amino acids.

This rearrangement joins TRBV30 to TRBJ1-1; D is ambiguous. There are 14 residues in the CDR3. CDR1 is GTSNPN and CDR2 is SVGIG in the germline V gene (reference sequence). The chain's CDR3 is CATGSAAMNTEAFF. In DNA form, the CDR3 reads TGTGCGACTGGATCAGCCGCGATGAACACTGAAGCTTTCTTT.

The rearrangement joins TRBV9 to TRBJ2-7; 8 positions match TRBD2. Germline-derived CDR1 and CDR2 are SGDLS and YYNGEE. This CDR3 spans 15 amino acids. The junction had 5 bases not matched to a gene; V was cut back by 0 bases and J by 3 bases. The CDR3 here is CASSVGGTSLYEQYF. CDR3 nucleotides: TGTGCCAGCAGCGTAGGGGGGACTAGTCTCTACGAGCAGTACTTC.

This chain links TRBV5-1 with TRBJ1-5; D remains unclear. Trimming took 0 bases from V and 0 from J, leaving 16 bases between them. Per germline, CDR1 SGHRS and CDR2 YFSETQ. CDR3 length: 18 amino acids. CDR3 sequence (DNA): TGCGCCAGCAGCTTGGTCCCCAGAACGGGATATAGCAATCAGCCCCAGCATTTT. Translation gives CASSLVPRTGYSNQPQHF.